These T cell receptor beta chains were read from a single sample in a study of blood T cell repertoires in COVID-19. The protocol was immunoSEQ multiplex PCR, while the TCRdb copy is restricted to in-frame clones and leaves out a portion. The sample includes 200,000 or so clones, less than 90% of them seen just once. The sample taken for sequencing was PBMCs or T cells enriched from blood (not recorded which). The receptors were gathered from a woman in her 30s who had recovered from COVID-19. Both conserved end residues are part of each CDR3. A D gene is named only where the DNA matches it firmly. Size tells how often a clone was seen (once, few, many) or the class of an expanded clone, and some rows leave it out.

D gene: .; V gene: TRBV20-1; clone size: .; J gene: TRBJ1-5; CDR3 DNA: TGCAGTGCTAGTTGGGGAGGCTCGAGGAATCAGCCCCAGCATTTT; CDR3 protein: CSASWGGSRNQPQHF
D gene: .; V gene: TRBV3-1/TRBV3-2; clone size: .; J gene: TRBJ2-3; CDR3 DNA: TGTGCCAGCAGCCAAGATATGTTCTACGGCCTTGGGGGGACGCAGTATTTT; CDR3 protein: CASSQDMFYGLGGTQYF
D gene: TRBD2; V gene: TRBV4-1; clone size: .; J gene: TRBJ2-5; CDR3 DNA: TGCGCCAGCAGCCAAGATTGGGGGGGGACCCAGTACTTC; CDR3 protein: CASSQDWGGTQYF
D gene: TRBD2; V gene: TRBV7-8; clone size: .; J gene: TRBJ2-1; CDR3 DNA: TGTGCCAGCAGCTTACCCCGAAGGAGCGGGGGTATCTACAATGAGCAGTTCTTC; CDR3 protein: CASSLPRRSGGIYNEQFF
D gene: TRBD1; V gene: TRBV19; clone size: .; J gene: TRBJ2-5; CDR3 DNA: TGTGCCAGTAGGGACAGGGGGCTGCAGACCCAGTACTTC; CDR3 protein: CASRDRGLQTQYF
D gene: TRBD2; V gene: TRBV12-5; clone size: .; J gene: TRBJ2-3; CDR3 DNA: TGTGCTAGTGGTTTGAGCGGGGGGTTCACAGATACGCAGTATTTT; CDR3 protein: CASGLSGGFTDTQYF
D gene: .; V gene: TRBV5-1; clone size: .; J gene: TRBJ1-2; CDR3 DNA: TGCGCCAGCAGCTTAGACAGCGTGGGCTACACCTTC; CDR3 protein: CASSLDSVGYTF
D gene: .; V gene: TRBV7-2; clone size: .; J gene: TRBJ2-7; CDR3 DNA: TGTGCCAGCAGCTTAGATAGGGAGCGTTACGAGCAGTACTTC; CDR3 protein: CASSLDRERYEQYF
D gene: TRBD2; V gene: TRBV5-4; clone size: .; J gene: TRBJ2-1; CDR3 DNA: TGTGCCAGCAGCTTGGCCGGACTAGATGAGCAGTTCTTC; CDR3 protein: CASSLAGLDEQFF
D gene: .; V gene: TRBV24-1; clone size: .; J gene: TRBJ1-2; CDR3 DNA: TGTGCCACCAGTGATAGTAGTGTTAACTATGGCTACACCTTC; CDR3 protein: CATSDSSVNYGYTF
D gene: TRBD1; V gene: TRBV4-1; clone size: .; J gene: TRBJ2-1; CDR3 DNA: TGCGCCAGCAGCCCCGACAGGGGATCCTACAATGAGCAGTTCTTC; CDR3 protein: CASSPDRGSYNEQFF
D gene: TRBD1; V gene: TRBV27; clone size: .; J gene: TRBJ2-7; CDR3 DNA: TGTGCCAGCAGTTCCCCCGGGACAGGCTCCTACGAGCAGTACTTC; CDR3 protein: CASSSPGTGSYEQYF
D gene: .; V gene: TRBV4-3; clone size: .; J gene: TRBJ2-3; CDR3 DNA: TGCGCCAGCAGCCTTAGGGGAGGTCAGATCACAGATACGCAGTATTTT; CDR3 protein: CASSLRGGQITDTQYF
D gene: .; V gene: TRBV1; clone size: once; J gene: TRBJ2-1; CDR3 DNA: TGCACCAGCAGCCAAGATGGAGCTAGCGACAATGAGCAGTTCTTC; CDR3 protein: CTSSQDGASDNEQFF
D gene: .; V gene: TRBV6-1; clone size: once; J gene: TRBJ1-2; CDR3 DNA: TGTGCCAGCAGTGAACAGGGGAAGTCCGATGGCTACACCTTC; CDR3 protein: CASSEQGKSDGYTF